This TCR beta chain originates from a study of T cell repertoires in cytomegalovirus infection (dated by TCRdb to about 2019). Regarding the research as a whole: Peptide stimulations targeted recently identified HLA-C-restricted CMV epitopes, whose presentation resists viral immunomodulation, together with well-studied HLA-B-restricted epitopes. Because public TCR beta signatures pointed to carriage of CMV infection together with the matching HLA type, the HLA type of each donor mattered for the analysis.

The sample's treatment or condition label is to be understood as: in vitro stimulation with specific CMV peptide epitopes to enrich CMV-specific T cells. Findings and caveats that apply to the study as a whole: In the ex vivo response, HLA-C-restricted CMV-specific TCR beta clonotypes were dominant, and in two of eight donors the single most frequent clonotype came from this HLA-C-restricted group. Carriers of CMV infection plus the relevant HLA type were discriminated by the cumulative frequency of public TCR beta family members in the study cohort and in an independent approximately 400-donor cohort.

Counted from cysteine to phenylalanine, this CDR3 has 14 amino acids. The DNA shown is the 42-base CDR3, in frame from base 1. As encoded in the germline V gene (reference sequence), CDR1 is GTSNPN while CDR2 is SVGIG. At the junction V is shortened by 2 bases and J by 6 bases, with 14 bases in between. TCRdb shows the sequencer as Illumina HiSeq 1500. Starting from the raw public reads, TCRdb applied fastp trimming at Q25, assembled clones with MiXCR and retained in-frame beta chains. For every CDR3 protein sequence, its rows merge into one entry that carries the most common genes and DNA. The sample table contains about 340,000 distinct CDR3 sequences; only one count was recorded for roughly 29% of them. Of the sample, roughly 20% is held by the ten largest clones. This clonotype has a handful of counts. The specificity of this receptor is unknown. No much larger clone is present one base from it, and per-base qualities are unavailable.

The sequence links TRBV30 to TRBJ2-1; the D gene cannot be resolved reliably. The receptor was derived from a human donor in good health (CMV status not recorded). Some clones in this sample may be carry-over from other donors' samples. The sample consisted of cultured PBMCs, taken from culture after CMV antigen stimulation. CDR3 protein: CAWSPSVQGNEQFF. The nucleotide sequence is given as TGTGCCTGGAGTCCTTCCGTCCAAGGCAATGAGCAGTTCTTC.